These T cell receptor beta chains were read from a single sample in a study of T cell repertoires in cytomegalovirus infection. One entry per CDR3 protein results from TCRdb running MiXCR on the reads. Of about 500,000 distinct CDR3 sequences in the sample, roughly a third were seen once. These receptors' antigens are unknown. Material: cultured PBMCs, obtained from culture after CMV antigen stimulation. The origin of the receptors is a human donor in good health (CMV status not recorded). Some clones in this sample may be carry-over from other donors' samples. CDR3s include the opening cysteine and the closing phenylalanine or tryptophan. Fields, in order: clone size, D gene, J gene, V gene, CDR3 protein, CDR3 DNA. A D gene is named only where the DNA matches it firmly. The listing skips clone size in some rows; elsewhere it reads once, few, many or a size class.

>many|TRBD2|TRBJ2-7|TRBV12-3/TRBV12-4
CASSPTSGRPYEQYF
TGTGCCAGCAGCCCGACTAGCGGGAGACCTTACGAGCAGTACTTC
>-|-|TRBJ2-3|TRBV9
CASSPSLTDTQYF
TGTGCCAGCAGCCCCTCGCTCACAGATACGCAGTATTTT
>-|-|TRBJ2-5|TRBV11-2
CASGGSPQETQYF
TGTGCCAGTGGGGGGAGCCCCCAAGAGACCCAGTACTTC
>-|-|TRBJ2-7|TRBV29-1
CSVREFKPSEQYF
TGCAGCGTTCGGGAATTCAAGCCGTCCGAGCAGTACTTC
>-|-|TRBJ1-6|TRBV7-9
CASSPSRGYNSPLHF
TGTGCCAGCAGCCCCTCCAGGGGCTATAATTCACCCCTCCACTTT
>-|TRBD2|TRBJ2-7|TRBV27
CASQRRLAALYEQYF
TGTGCCAGCCAAAGGCGGCTAGCGGCCCTCTACGAGCAGTACTTC
>-|-|TRBJ2-3|TRBV6-4
CAGSDSSYTDTQYF
TGTGCCGGCAGTGACTCGTCTTACACAGATACGCAGTATTTT
>-|-|TRBJ2-1|TRBV7-2
CASWKGPLFNEQFF
TGTGCCAGCTGGAAGGGCCCTCTTTTTAATGAGCAGTTCTTC
>-|-|TRBJ2-1|TRBV4-1
CASSQQTGYEQFF
TGCGCCAGCAGCCAACAGACGGGGTATGAGCAGTTCTTC
>-|-|TRBJ1-1|TRBV19
CASTPAVRTANTEAFF
TGTGCCAGCACCCCGGCGGTTCGTACAGCAAACACTGAAGCTTTCTTT
>many|-|TRBJ1-5|TRBV19
CASSIGAARVVQPQHF
TGTGCCAGTAGTATTGGAGCGGCCAGGGTGGTTCAGCCCCAGCATTTT
>few|TRBD1|TRBJ1-1|TRBV20-1
CSALGQWNTEAFF
TGCAGTGCTTTGGGACAGTGGAACACTGAAGCTTTCTTT
>many|-|TRBJ1-2|TRBV7-8
CASSSHGGSYTF
TGTGCCAGCAGCTCCCACGGGGGAAGCTACACCTTC
>-|-|TRBJ1-5|TRBV6-9
CASSSGRLDQPQHF
TGTGCCAGCAGTTCGGGACGGCTTGATCAGCCCCAGCATTTT
>once|-|TRBJ1-3|TRBV20-1
CSATNRDSGNTIYF
TGCAGTGCTACGAACAGGGACTCTGGAAACACCATATATTTT
>-|TRBD1|TRBJ1-1|TRBV5-1
CASSSTGVTEAFF
TGCGCCAGCAGCTCTACAGGGGTTACTGAAGCTTTCTTT
>-|TRBD2|TRBJ2-2|TRBV11-2
CASSLSFLAVANTGELFF
TGTGCCAGCAGCTTAAGTTTTCTAGCGGTTGCGAACACCGGGGAGCTGTTTTTT
>-|-|TRBJ2-5|TRBV19
CASSTGVTLSETQYF
TGTGCCAGTAGCACCGGGGTTACGTTATCCGAGACCCAGTACTTC
>few|-|TRBJ2-7|TRBV4-1
CASSHRDAGYEQYF
TGCGCCAGCAGCCATAGGGACGCCGGTTACGAGCAGTACTTC
>few|-|TRBJ2-5|TRBV7-2
CASSFSMETQYF
TGTGCCAGCAGCTTTTCGATGGAGACCCAGTACTTC
>-|-|TRBJ2-5|TRBV15
CATSRDRSPPTKTQYF
TGTGCCACCAGCAGAGATCGGAGCCCCCCAACCAAGACCCAGTACTTC
>-|-|TRBJ1-5|TRBV7-2
CASSLESGLRPQHF
TGTGCCAGCAGCTTAGAGTCCGGACTTCGGCCCCAGCATTTT
>-|-|TRBJ1-2|TRBV4-3
CASSQDLPGNYGYTF
TGCGCCAGCAGCCAAGATCTACCAGGGAACTATGGCTACACCTTC
>-|-|TRBJ2-1|TRBV11-2
CASSYSRSSGNEQFF
TGTGCCAGCAGCTATTCAAGGTCCTCGGGCAATGAGCAGTTCTTC
>few|-|TRBJ1-6|TRBV20-1
CSATGVASPLHF
TGCAGTGCTACAGGGGTCGCTTCACCCCTCCACTTT
>many|-|TRBJ2-3|TRBV7-2
CASSLPSVGTDTQYF
TGTGCCAGCAGCTTACCTAGCGTGGGAACAGATACGCAGTATTTT
>few|-|TRBJ1-1|TRBV25-1
CASSGRSEAFF
TGTGCCAGCAGTGGCCGATCTGAAGCTTTCTTT
>-|-|TRBJ2-5|TRBV7-2
CASFAPPRDETQYF
TGTGCCAGCTTCGCACCACCTCGGGACGAGACCCAGTACTTC
>few|-|TRBJ2-1|TRBV9
CASSTSGRNEQFF
TGTGCCAGCAGCACTTCTGGGAGGAATGAGCAGTTCTTC
>once|TRBD2|TRBJ2-1|TRBV11-3
CASSLAGLVRNEQFF
TGTGCCAGCAGCTTAGCGGGACTAGTCCGCAATGAGCAGTTCTTC
>-|-|TRBJ2-1|TRBV7-2
CASSPRALLGQFF
TGTGCCAGCAGCCCGAGGGCCCTCCTTGGGCAGTTCTTC
>few|-|TRBJ2-7|TRBV6-1
CASSERDSPGPYEQYF
TGTGCCAGCAGTGAAAGGGATTCCCCCGGCCCTTACGAGCAGTACTTC
>-|TRBD2|TRBJ2-7|TRBV6-5
CASTPSPSGITLGNEQYF
TGTGCCAGCACCCCAAGCCCTAGCGGGATCACCCTTGGGAACGAGCAGTACTTC
>few|TRBD1|TRBJ1-1|TRBV10-3
CAISDVSRGEAFF
TGTGCCATCAGTGATGTTTCCAGGGGGGAAGCTTTCTTT
>-|TRBD2|TRBJ2-1|TRBV15
CATSRDLPTSGNEQFF
TGTGCCACCAGCAGAGATCTCCCCACTAGCGGGAATGAGCAGTTCTTC
>few|-|TRBJ2-6|TRBV10-3
CAIMASGANVLTF
TGTGCCATTATGGCCTCTGGGGCCAACGTCCTGACTTTC
>-|TRBD1|TRBJ2-5|TRBV19
CASSTGQGRGDQETQYF
TGTGCCAGTAGTACCGGACAGGGGAGGGGAGACCAAGAGACCCAGTACTTC
>-|-|TRBJ2-2|TRBV5-6
CASSLPGTGELFF
TGTGCCAGCAGCTTACCGGGCACCGGGGAGCTGTTTTTT
>once|TRBD2|TRBJ2-3|TRBV20-1
CSARTSTGLAGVSTDTQYF
TGCAGTGCTAGAACCAGCACGGGACTAGCGGGAGTCTCCACAGATACGCAGTATTTT
>few|TRBD2|TRBJ2-7|TRBV6-2/TRBV6-3
CASSYRASGSLQQYF
TGTGCCAGCAGTTACAGGGCTAGCGGGAGCCTCCAGCAGTACTTC
>-|TRBD1|TRBJ2-3|TRBV6-1
CASRTGQGNTDTQYF
TGTGCCAGCAGGACGGGACAGGGGAACACAGATACGCAGTATTTT